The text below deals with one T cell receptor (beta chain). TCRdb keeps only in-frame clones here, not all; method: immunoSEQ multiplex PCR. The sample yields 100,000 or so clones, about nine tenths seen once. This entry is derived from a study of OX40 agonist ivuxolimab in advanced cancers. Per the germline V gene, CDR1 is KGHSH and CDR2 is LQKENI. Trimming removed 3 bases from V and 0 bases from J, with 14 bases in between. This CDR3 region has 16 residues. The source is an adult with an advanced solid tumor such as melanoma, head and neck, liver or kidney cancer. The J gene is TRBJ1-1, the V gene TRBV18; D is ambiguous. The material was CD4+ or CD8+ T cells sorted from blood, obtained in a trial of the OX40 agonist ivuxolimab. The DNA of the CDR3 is TGTGCCAGCTCACCCTTGATCCACGGGGTGAACACTGAAGCTTTCTTT. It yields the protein CASSPLIHGVNTEAFF.